This T cell receptor (beta chain) is from a study of T cell repertoires in cytomegalovirus infection. Whole-study context: Based on public TCR beta signatures, there were indications of CMV infection and of a matching HLA type.

Study observations and caveats: Ex vivo, HLA-C-restricted CMV-specific TCR beta clonotypes prevailed over the rest of the response. There were carriers of CMV plus the relevant HLA, and cumulative public TCR beta family frequency identified them.

TCRdb used MiXCR to reprocess the reads, holding one entry per CDR3 protein. The sample yields roughly 500,000 distinct CDR3 sequences, approximately 10% seen once. The CDR3 is 13 amino acids. Germline V gene sequence: CDR1 MGHRA, CDR2 YSYEKL. V was clipped by 5 bases and J by 7 bases; unmatched bases: 5. In the case of this clonotype: Its antigen is as yet unknown.

Sample: PBMCs. The chain joins TRBV4-1 to TRBJ1-2; 9 bases are a match to TRBD1. This clonotype was obtained from a human donor in good health (CMV status not recorded). Some clones in this sample may be carry-over from other donors' samples. This chain's CDR3 is CASSGGTGSGYTF. The CDR3 DNA follows: TGCGCCAGCAGCGGGGGGACAGGGAGTGGCTACACCTTC.